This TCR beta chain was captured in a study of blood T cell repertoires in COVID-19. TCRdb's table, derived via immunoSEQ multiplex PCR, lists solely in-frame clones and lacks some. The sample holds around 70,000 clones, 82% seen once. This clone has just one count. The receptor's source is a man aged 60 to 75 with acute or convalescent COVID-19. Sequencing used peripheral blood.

The CDR3 loop reads CSASKGGQGYGYTF. CDR3 bases: TGCAGTGCTAGTAAGGGCGGACAGGGCTATGGCTACACCTTC. The rearrangement joins TRBV20-1 to TRBJ1-2; 8 positions match TRBD1. The CDR3 is made up of 14 amino acids. Germline V gene data show CDR1 as DFQATT and CDR2 as SNEGSKA (reference sequence). With V trimmed by 3 bases and J by 4 bases, 7 bases remained unmatched.